This T cell receptor beta chain was sequenced in a study of T cells in Graves' hyperthyroidism and ophthalmopathy. General observations from the study: Expanded thyroid clonotypes (above 0.001) were mostly also found in blood. Ophthalmopathy, which appeared later, was predicted by the model a median approximately six months before onset.

In regard to this clonotype: As yet, its antigen is unknown.

Trimming stripped 1 base from V and 8 bases from J, with 23 bases between. CDR3 size: 17 residues. Germline values: CDR1 GTSNPN, CDR2 SVGIG (reference sequence). Graves' hyperthyroidism is called stable when ophthalmopathy does not progress within 18 months. Uncontrolled infection, other autoimmune disease, pregnancy and lactation each barred patients from inclusion. From RNA transcripts, TCR beta CDR3 regions were amplified. The study used the HTBI primer set for a first-round RT-PCR of the TCR CDR3. Each CDR3 protein gets one entry after TCRdb re-called the multiplex PCR reads with MiXCR. The repertoire holds 300,000 to 450,000 distinct CDR3 sequences, roughly 25% seen once, with 73% in the top ten.

This chain joins TRBV30 and TRBJ1-4; possibly TRBD1 for D (5 bases). Material for sequencing was blood. The TCR comes from a man over 45 with Graves' hyperthyroidism. The DNA of the CDR3 is TGTGCCTGGAGTGATGGACACCCACTCAGCTACGGGGAAAAACTGTTTTTT. This gives the protein CAWSDGHPLSYGEKLFF.